The TCR beta chain under discussion was sequenced for a study of CD8 T cells in Susac syndrome (dated by TCRdb to about 2019). For the study in its entirety: Whether CD8+ T cell activation and differentiation in Susac syndrome was antigen driven was tested using repertoire sequencing. The clonality of the CD8+ T cell repertoire was compared across approximately 11 healthy donors, roughly 14 Susac syndrome patients and 15 multiple sclerosis patients. Findings and caveats that apply to the study as a whole: The number of individuals in the TCR sequencing and HLA analysis was recognized as being relatively small.

Peripheral blood CD8+ and CD4+ T cells from healthy donors, Susac syndrome patients and multiple sclerosis patients were profiled by high-throughput TCR beta sequencing. The healthy donors served as controls matched for age and sex. Bulk CD8+ and CD4+ T cells were purified by magnetic negative isolation, while CD8+ TEMRA cells were enriched using FACS. Blood was collected in EDTA tubes and processed within 24 hours, with PBMCs isolated through density gradient centrifugation. PBMCs intended for TCR sequencing were cryopreserved in liquid nitrogen and were subsequently thawed in a 37 degrees C water bath. A purity of at least 90% was achieved for sorted or isolated CD4+, CD8+ and CD8+ TEMRA cells. The CDR3 starts with the cysteine, ends with the phenylalanine, and has 16 residues. The CDR3 DNA has 48 bases and is translated from base 1. This clonotype occurred once. Its antigen has not been determined. No much larger clonotype is one base removed from it; base qualities were not supplied. Single-read evidence is weak.

RNA was extracted with the RNeasy kit and roughly 0.5 to 1 ug was reverse transcribed using random hexamers. The immunoSEQ multiplex PCR assay, covering 54 Vbeta and 13 Jbeta segments, was used to amplify TCR beta CDR3 regions. PCR amplification bias was corrected by using a synthetic template baseline for primer optimization and computational correction. Per the source publication's procedure: Reads were annotated to V, D and J genes per IMGT and analyzed with immunoSEQ Analyzer, keeping only productive sequences. Clonality was calculated as one minus the Shannon entropy normalized by log2 of the number of productive unique sequences. For each patient and control, public and private clones were evaluated among the 100 most prevalent clones. Clones were defined as Susac-specific if absent from the healthy and MS cohorts, from around 1,000 published viral clones and from other ImmuneACCESS disease sequences. The public reads were reprocessed in TCRdb via fastp at Q25 and MiXCR, keeping in-frame beta chains. Each record represents a unique CDR3 protein, reported with the most common genes and DNA among its rows. TCRdb's processing, not the authors' own work, is the source of the V and J calls. This sample gives about 90,000 distinct CDR3 sequences in total; roughly 91% of them show up just once. Together, the top ten hold about 0.32% of the sample.

The sequencing sample was made of CD8+ T cells from PBMCs. The chain uses TRBV21-1 and TRBJ2-5; the DNA was not used to check the table's D call, TRBD2. TRBV21-1 is a documented pseudogene. The sequence was obtained from a human donor in good health. The CDR3 amino acid sequence is: CASSKGPAGGKETQYF. The bases are TGTGCCAGCAGCAAGGGGCCTGCGGGGGGTAAAGAGACCCAGTACTTC.